This TCR beta chain was identified during a study of blood T cell repertoires in COVID-19. Turning to the study itself: Italy, Spain and the United States were the sources of the convalescent and acute COVID-19 samples.

There are 13 residues in the CDR3. The junction had 6 bases not matched to a gene; V was cut back by 8 bases and J by 5 bases. Germline lookup yields CDR1 MGHDK and CDR2 SYGVNS. Data came from immunoSEQ multiplex PCR; TCRdb stores just in-frame clones and leaves some out. The sample shows over 150,000 clones, over 80% of them seen only once. Sequencing used peripheral blood. The genes are TRBV25-1 and TRBJ1-5, with 7 bases that match TRBD1. The TCR comes from a woman aged 40 to 50 with COVID-19, enrolled during active disease. CDR3 protein: CASSTGFDQPQHF. The CDR3 region has the DNA TGTGCCAGCTCGACAGGGTTTGATCAGCCCCAGCATTTT.